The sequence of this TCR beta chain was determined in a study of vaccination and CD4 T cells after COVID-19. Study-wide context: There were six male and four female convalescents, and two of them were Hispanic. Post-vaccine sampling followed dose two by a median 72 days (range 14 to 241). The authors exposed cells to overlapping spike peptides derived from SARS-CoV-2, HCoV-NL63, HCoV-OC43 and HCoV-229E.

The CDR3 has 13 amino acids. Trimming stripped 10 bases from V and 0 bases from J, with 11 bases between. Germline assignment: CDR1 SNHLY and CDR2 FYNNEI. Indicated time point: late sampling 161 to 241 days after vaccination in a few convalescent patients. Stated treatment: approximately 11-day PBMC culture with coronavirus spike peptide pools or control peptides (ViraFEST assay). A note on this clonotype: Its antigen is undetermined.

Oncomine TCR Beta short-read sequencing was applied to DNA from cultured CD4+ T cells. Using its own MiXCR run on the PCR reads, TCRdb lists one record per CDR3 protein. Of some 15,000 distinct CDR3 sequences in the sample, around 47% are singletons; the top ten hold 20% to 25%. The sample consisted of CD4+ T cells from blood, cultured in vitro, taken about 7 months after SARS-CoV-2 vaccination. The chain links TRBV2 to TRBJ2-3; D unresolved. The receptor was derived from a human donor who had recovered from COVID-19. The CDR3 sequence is CAISGLSTDTQYF. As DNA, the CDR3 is TGTGCCATCTCTGGGCTGAGCACAGATACGCAGTATTTT.